These 14 T cell receptor beta chains were sequenced from one sample in a study of T cell responses to AZD1222 COVID-19 vaccine. The repertoire was sequenced with immunoSEQ multiplex PCR; TCRdb's copy has only in-frame clones and lacks some. The sample contains some 170,000 clones, 90% to 95% of which appear only once. The sequencing used peripheral blood, collected 28 days after the second dose of the MenACWY control vaccine. The receptors were gathered from an adult who received the MenACWY meningococcal vaccine as a control.

This clone came up a few times. The rearrangement joins TRBV3-1 (or the pseudogene TRBV3-2) to TRBJ2-6; D perhaps matches TRBD1 (6 bases). The V end lost 5 bases, the J end lost 4 bases, and 12 bases lay between the germline ends. Germline CDR1 is LGHDT and CDR2 is YNNKEL (reference sequence). The CDR3 is 15 residues long. CDR3 sequence: CASSTTGSGANVLTF. CDR3 DNA: TGTGCCAGCAGCACGACAGGTTCCGGGGCCAACGTCCTGACTTTC.

The genes are TRBV7-8 and TRBJ1-3, with no clear D. The CDR3 loop spans 14 amino acids. The ends were cut back, 6 bases at V and 2 bases at J, with 11 bases in the middle. The germline V gene encodes CDR1 SGHVS and CDR2 FQNEAQ. The CDR3 bases are TGTGCCAGCAGTTCGGATAGAGCTGGAAACACCATATATTTT. This encodes CASSSDRAGNTIYF.

This chain links TRBV18 with TRBJ2-7, with TRBD1 matching over 12 bases. Trimming took 3 bases from V and 6 from J; bases not matched to a gene: 9. CDR1 and CDR2 from the germline V gene are KGHSH and LQKENI. This CDR3 has 16 residues. The CDR3 coding sequence is TGTGCCAGCTCACCGATTTCCGGGACAGGGGGCGGCGAGCAGTACTTC. Its protein product is CASSPISGTGGGEQYF.

The chain joins TRBV7-9 to TRBJ2-5; 7 bases match TRBD1. Germline CDR1 and CDR2: SEHNR and FQNEAQ (reference sequence). The J segment lost 7 bases and the V segment lost 5 bases, leaving 13 bases of the junction unmatched. The CDR3 covers 15 residues. As DNA, the CDR3 is TGTGCCAGCAGCCGTGGACAGGCCAGCTTAGGGACCCAGTACTTC. Translated: CASSRGQASLGTQYF.

The V call is TRBV7-2, the J call TRBJ2-2; a weak D match, TRBD1 (5 bases). This CDR3 is 18 amino acids long. Germline V gene sequence: CDR1 SGHTA, CDR2 FQGNSA. Trimming shortened V by 1 base and J by 5 bases, and 20 bases separated the two germline ends. The CDR3 DNA reads TGTGCCAGCAGCTTAGTCTTGTTTGGGGCGCGAGGAACCGGGGAGCTGTTTTTT. The encoded protein is CASSLVLFGARGTGELFF. The complete variable domain, with remaining parts taken from reference TRBV7-2 and TRBJ2-2, reads GAGVSQSPSNKVTEKGKDVELRCDPISGHTALYWYRQSLGQGLEFLIYFQGNSAPDKSGLPSDRFSAERTGGSVSTLTIQRTQQEDSAVYLCASSLVLFGARGTGELFFGEGSRLTVL.

This clone occurred once. The V and J genes are TRBV5-1 and TRBJ2-3, with 11 bases lining up with TRBD2. The germline V gene encodes CDR1 SGHRS and CDR2 YFSETQ. The V and J ends lost 1 base and 4 bases, in that order; junction bases with no gene match: 5. The CDR3 covers 16 residues. The CDR3 spells CASSLSGTSGSDTQYF. The CDR3 DNA follows: TGCGCCAGCAGCTTGAGCGGGACTAGCGGCTCAGATACGCAGTATTTT.

The chain combines TRBV7-2 with TRBJ2-7; weak D call: TRBD1 (6 bases). V was pared by 5 bases and J by 0 bases, with 14 bases between. The CDR3 extends over 15 amino acids. CDR1 and CDR2 (germline): SGHTA, FQGNSA. CDR3 in DNA: TGTGCCAGCAGCCCATACCGACAGGCCTCCTACGAGCAGTACTTC. Encoded protein: CASSPYRQASYEQYF.

The V call is TRBV19, the J call TRBJ1-3; D unclear. Germline-derived CDR1 and CDR2 are LNHDA and SQIVND (reference sequence). V dropped 6 bases and J dropped 0 bases, with 12 bases sitting between them. CDR3 length equals 15 residues. The CDR3 reads CASSHDLSSGNTIYF. The CDR3 DNA follows: TGTGCCAGTAGCCACGACTTGAGCTCTGGAAACACCATATATTTT.

J is TRBJ1-1 and V is TRBV4-1; TRBD1 might be the D (6 bases). Germline values: CDR1 MGHRA, CDR2 YSYEKL. V was clipped by 4 bases and J by 0 bases, with 18 bases between them. The CDR3 is made up of 17 amino acids. This CDR3 is CASSLPRGADLNTEAFF. CDR3 DNA sequence: TGCGCCAGCAGCCTCCCGCGGGGGGCAGACCTGAACACTGAAGCTTTCTTT.

This clone was recorded once. The chain has TRBV3-1 (or the pseudogene TRBV3-2) and TRBJ2-1; maybe TRBD2 (6 bases). The CDR3 consists of 15 residues. Looked up from germline, CDR1 is LGHDT and CDR2 is YNNKEL (reference sequence). V was trimmed by 2 bases and J by 3 bases, leaving 11 bases between them. The CDR3 here is CASSQPGLLYNEQFF. The DNA for the CDR3 is TGTGCCAGCAGCCAACCGGGACTGCTCTACAATGAGCAGTTCTTC.

This chain uses TRBV9 with TRBJ2-7; D is unclear. CDR1 and CDR2 from the germline V gene are SGDLS and YYNGEE. The CDR3 spans 15 residues. V was clipped by 3 bases and J by 2 bases, with 15 bases between them. The CDR3, as DNA: TGTGCCAGCAGCGCAGGAAGGACCACTGCCTACGAGCAGTACTTC. It translates to CASSAGRTTAYEQYF.

The V and J genes are TRBV7-3 and TRBJ2-6; D remains ambiguous. Germline CDR1 and CDR2: SGHTA and FQGTGA. Trimming stripped 5 bases from V and 0 bases from J, with 11 bases between. The CDR3 sequence is 16 residues long. This chain's CDR3 is CASSPGRNSGANVLTF. The CDR3 coding sequence is TGTGCCAGCAGCCCTGGACGGAACTCTGGGGCCAACGTCCTGACTTTC.

The chain employs TRBV9 and TRBJ1-6; 10 bases fit TRBD1. V lost 3 bases to trimming and J lost 1 base; unmatched junction nucleotides: 1. The CDR3 has 16 amino acids. Germline-derived CDR1 and CDR2 are SGDLS and YYNGEE. The DNA for the CDR3 is TGTGCCAGCAGCGGGACAGGGGGGTCCTATAATTCACCCCTCCACTTT. Its translation: CASSGTGGSYNSPLHF. Drawing the rest from reference TRBV9 and TRBJ1-6, the complete variable domain is DSGVTQTPKHLITATGQRVTLRCSPRSGDLSVYWYQQSLDQGLQFLIQYYNGEERAKGNILERFSAQQFPDLHSELNLSSLELGDSALYFCASSGTGGSYNSPLHFGNGTRLTVT.

This clone showed up just once. The V and J genes are TRBV11-2 and TRBJ2-7; TRBD1 matches 7 bases. This CDR3 region has 16 residues. V shed 1 base and J 2 bases; nucleotides not matched to a gene: 8. Germline V gives CDR1 SGHAT, CDR2 FQNNGV. The DNA for the CDR3 is TGTGCCAGCAGCTTAGCCATCCGCACAGGGGCCTACGAGCAGTACTTC. Protein product: CASSLAIRTGAYEQYF.